This T cell receptor beta chain was sequenced in a study of T cells in Graves' hyperthyroidism and ophthalmopathy. Regarding the study as a whole: Blood also showed most of the thyroid clonotypes that were expanded above 0.001. The authors' 13 V-J model separated ophthalmopathy from stable hyperthyroidism.

Authors of the study amplified TCR beta CDR3 regions from RNA transcripts. Carried out on the TCR CDR3, a first-round RT-PCR used the HTBI primer set. TCRdb recomputed calls from the multiplex PCR reads with MiXCR, one row per CDR3 protein. This table has 380,000 or so distinct CDR3 sequences, roughly 12% appearing once. The study excluded patients with uncontrolled infection, other autoimmune disease, pregnancy or lactation. Clinical symptoms, serum thyroxine and TRAb, thyroid ultrasound and orbital computed tomography were used for the diagnoses. This clonotype was seen only a few times. Its antigen is unknown. Sequencing was done on a sample of blood. This sequence originates from a man in his thirties or forties with Graves' hyperthyroidism that later progressed to Graves' ophthalmopathy.

The CDR3 nucleotides are TGTGCCAGCAGTAAGACAGGACCCTATGGCTACACCTTC. Its protein product is CASSKTGPYGYTF. The gene calls are TRBV6-1 and TRBJ1-2; D possibly corresponds to TRBD1 (6 bases). The CDR3 consists of 13 residues. The germline V gene has CDR1 MNHNS and CDR2 SASEGT. V lost 5 bases and J lost 4, with 11 bases in between.